A selection of T cell receptor beta chains follows, all from one sample in a study of shared clonotypes between healthy human individuals. The repertoire was sequenced with immunoSEQ multiplex PCR; TCRdb's copy has only in-frame clones and lacks some. The data contain 600,000 to 700,000 clones, around four fifths of them singletons. Material for sequencing was memory CD4+ T cells sorted from blood. These receptors originate from a woman aged 25 to 39 in good health. The CDR3 runs from the conserved cysteine through the conserved F or W. D genes are given only for firm matches. Clone size is given for some rows only: seen once, a few or many times, or a class if the clone is expanded.

clone size: once
CDR3 length: 15
V gene: TRBV18
D gene: -
J gene: TRBJ2-1
CDR3 DNA: TGTGCCAGCTCACCAGGGCTAGCGAGTTACAATGAGCAGTTCTTC
CDR3 protein: CASSPGLASYNEQFF

clone size: -
CDR3 length: 14
V gene: TRBV2
D gene: TRBD1
J gene: TRBJ2-3
CDR3 DNA: TGTGCCAGCAGGCGACAGGGGCCCACAGATACGCAGTATTTT
CDR3 protein: CASRRQGPTDTQYF

clone size: -
CDR3 length: 15
V gene: TRBV6-5
D gene: TRBD2
J gene: TRBJ2-3
CDR3 DNA: TGTGCCAGCAGCCGGACTAGCGGAGGGGTAGATACGCAGTATTTT
CDR3 protein: CASSRTSGGVDTQYF

clone size: -
CDR3 length: 13
V gene: TRBV5-4
D gene: TRBD1
J gene: TRBJ1-2
CDR3 DNA: TGTGCCAGCAGCTTGGCAGGGGGCCATGGCTACACCTTC
CDR3 protein: CASSLAGGHGYTF

clone size: -
CDR3 length: 14
V gene: TRBV5-6
D gene: -
J gene: TRBJ1-5
CDR3 DNA: TGTGCCAGCAGCTTGGGGGACGTAAGTCAGCCCCAGCATTTT
CDR3 protein: CASSLGDVSQPQHF

clone size: -
CDR3 length: 15
V gene: TRBV7-6
D gene: TRBD1
J gene: TRBJ1-1
CDR3 DNA: TGTGCCAGCAGCACAACGACAGGGGCGAACACTGAAGCTTTCTTT
CDR3 protein: CASSTTTGANTEAFF

clone size: few
CDR3 length: 16
V gene: TRBV7-6
D gene: TRBD1
J gene: TRBJ1-3
CDR3 DNA: TGTGCCAGCAGCTTAAGTCACAGGGGTCCTGGAAACACCATATATTTT
CDR3 protein: CASSLSHRGPGNTIYF

clone size: -
CDR3 length: 16
V gene: TRBV28
D gene: -
J gene: TRBJ2-5
CDR3 DNA: TGTGCCAGCAGTTTATCGGGGACTGGGGGGCAAGGTGGAAGGTACTTC
CDR3 protein: CASSLSGTGGQGGRYF

clone size: -
CDR3 length: 18
V gene: TRBV4-2
D gene: TRBD2
J gene: TRBJ2-5
CDR3 DNA: TGTGCCAGCAGCCAAGGTAGCGGGAGGCCCGGGACCGTGGGGACCCAGTACTTC
CDR3 protein: CASSQGSGRPGTVGTQYF

clone size: -
CDR3 length: 16
V gene: TRBV4-2
D gene: -
J gene: TRBJ2-3
CDR3 DNA: TGTGCCAGCAGCCAAGCCGTGGCGCTAGAGGCAGATACGCAGTATTTT
CDR3 protein: CASSQAVALEADTQYF

clone size: -
CDR3 length: 17
V gene: TRBV4-1
D gene: -
J gene: TRBJ2-6
CDR3 DNA: TGCGCCAGCAGCCAACCGGGACTCTTCTCTGGGGCCAACGTCCTGACTTTC
CDR3 protein: CASSQPGLFSGANVLTF

clone size: -
CDR3 length: 15
V gene: TRBV7-2
D gene: -
J gene: TRBJ2-7
CDR3 DNA: TGTGCCAGCAGCTCCTGGGACTCCCAGGGCTACGAGCAGTACTTC
CDR3 protein: CASSSWDSQGYEQYF

clone size: -
CDR3 length: 14
V gene: TRBV6-6
D gene: TRBD2
J gene: TRBJ2-1
CDR3 DNA: TGTGCCAGCAGGCCGGGACTAGCGGGAGACGAGCAGTTCTTC
CDR3 protein: CASRPGLAGDEQFF

clone size: -
CDR3 length: 13
V gene: TRBV5-5
D gene: -
J gene: TRBJ1-3
CDR3 DNA: TGTGCCAGCAGTTGGGAGCAAGGAAACACCATATATTTT
CDR3 protein: CASSWEQGNTIYF

clone size: few
CDR3 length: 14
V gene: TRBV18
D gene: -
J gene: TRBJ1-4
CDR3 DNA: TGTGCCAGCTCATCGGGACCGCGGAATGAAAAACTGTTTTTT
CDR3 protein: CASSSGPRNEKLFF

clone size: -
CDR3 length: 17
V gene: TRBV27
D gene: -
J gene: TRBJ2-3
CDR3 DNA: TGTGCCAGCAGTTTAGGGGAGGGAGGGGGCGGCACAGATACGCAGTATTTT
CDR3 protein: CASSLGEGGGGTDTQYF

clone size: -
CDR3 length: 16
V gene: TRBV28
D gene: TRBD1
J gene: TRBJ1-2
CDR3 DNA: TGTGCCAGCAGGCCCGCAGGGGGCAGGAGGAACTATGGCTACACCTTC
CDR3 protein: CASRPAGGRRNYGYTF

clone size: -
CDR3 length: 15
V gene: TRBV28
D gene: TRBD1
J gene: TRBJ1-5
CDR3 DNA: TGTGCCAGCAGTGACCGCGGGACAGGGTTTCAGCCCCAGCATTTT
CDR3 protein: CASSDRGTGFQPQHF

clone size: few
CDR3 length: 16
V gene: TRBV28
D gene: TRBD2
J gene: TRBJ2-3
CDR3 DNA: TGTGCCAGCAATTCCCTTAGCGGGAGGGTGGGAGATACGCAGTATTTT
CDR3 protein: CASNSLSGRVGDTQYF

clone size: -
CDR3 length: 15
V gene: TRBV19
D gene: TRBD2
J gene: TRBJ2-2
CDR3 DNA: TGTGCCAGTAGAACTAAGCGGGAGCACACCGGGGAGCTGTTTTTT
CDR3 protein: CASRTKREHTGELFF

clone size: -
CDR3 length: 16
V gene: TRBV10-3
D gene: -
J gene: TRBJ1-5
CDR3 DNA: TGTGCCATCAGTGGCTCATACAGGGATGGCAATCAGCCCCAGCATTTT
CDR3 protein: CAISGSYRDGNQPQHF

clone size: -
CDR3 length: 12
V gene: TRBV21-1
D gene: -
J gene: TRBJ2-7
CDR3 DNA: TGTGCCAGCCGCCGGCGGAACCACGAGCAGTACTTC
CDR3 protein: CASRRRNHEQYF

clone size: -
CDR3 length: 15
V gene: TRBV30
D gene: -
J gene: TRBJ1-1
CDR3 DNA: TGTGCCTGGAGAGAGGACAGCGTCATGAACACTGAAGCTTTCTTT
CDR3 protein: CAWREDSVMNTEAFF

clone size: -
CDR3 length: 14
V gene: TRBV7-8
D gene: -
J gene: TRBJ1-2
CDR3 DNA: TGTGCCAGCAGCGATACACAGGGTTCGAGTGGCTACACCTTC
CDR3 protein: CASSDTQGSSGYTF

clone size: -
CDR3 length: 15
V gene: TRBV13
D gene: -
J gene: TRBJ2-3
CDR3 DNA: TGTGCCAGCAGCTTAAAGCGGCAAACTGCGGATACGCAGTATTTT
CDR3 protein: CASSLKRQTADTQYF

clone size: -
CDR3 length: 13
V gene: TRBV6-1
D gene: TRBD1
J gene: TRBJ2-7
CDR3 DNA: TGTGCCAGCAGCCTGACAGGGGCCTACGAGCAGTACTTC
CDR3 protein: CASSLTGAYEQYF

clone size: once
CDR3 length: 12
V gene: TRBV6-1
D gene: -
J gene: TRBJ2-3
CDR3 DNA: TGTGCCAGCATCTCCTTCGGGGATACGCAGTATTTT
CDR3 protein: CASISFGDTQYF